Detailed here is one T cell receptor (beta chain). Its antigen remains unknown. The data stem from a study of T cell responses to AZD1222 COVID-19 vaccine. About the research overall: Pooled together were second doses at about 4 or about 12 weeks.

Sequenced by immunoSEQ multiplex PCR; TCRdb stores in-frame clones only, minus some. The sample records approximately 92,000 clones, 70% to 90% being singletons. The study's findings and limits: The study reported that nearly half of spike-specific TCRs target unmutated variant regions.

The CDR3 length is 11 residues. Germline values: CDR1 WSHSY, CDR2 SAAADI. The V end lost 6 bases, the J end lost 9 bases, and 9 bases lay between the germline ends. This TCR was sampled from an adult in good health. The chain is built from TRBV10-2 and TRBJ2-1, with D tentatively TRBD2 (6 bases). The specimen comprised peripheral blood, sampled on day 0 of AZD1222 vaccination. CDR3 DNA: TGCGCCAGCAGGGGGGACTTTGAGCAGTTCTTC. Translating gives CASRGDFEQFF.